The TCR beta chain described here comes from a study of cytomegalovirus exposure and HLA in healthy donors. Background on the study: HLA-typed donors contributed approximately 92 million unique TCRs, which were held in an early data release.

Study results and caveats: Previously analyzed data showed that most TCR beta V segments were productive at a frequency of about 87% or about 30%. Confirmation in vitro established that three CMV-associated chains were specific for CMV antigens.

A multiplex PCR was run with 60 Vbeta primers and 13 Jbeta primers. Method: immunoSEQ multiplex PCR; TCRdb's copy keeps in-frame clones and lacks some. The repertoire holds about 160,000 clones, with around three quarters as singletons. This clone was counted between two and nine times. Its antigen is undetermined. With V trimmed by 6 bases and J by 4 bases, 13 bases remained unmatched. Germline CDR1 is PRHDT and CDR2 is FYEKMQ (reference sequence). The CDR3 loop spans 16 amino acids. The sample taken for sequencing was PBMCs. This chain joins TRBV13 and TRBJ2-3; TRBD2 agrees at 7 bases. The receptor was isolated from a woman between 40 and 55 years old in good health and CMV-seronegative. The CDR3 nucleotides are TGTGCCAGCAGTCCCACGACTAGCCGAAGCCCAGATACGCAGTATTTT. This sequence encodes CASSPTTSRSPDTQYF.